This TCR beta chain was obtained from a study of T cell repertoires in cytomegalovirus infection. This clonotype was counted a few times. Its cognate antigen is unknown. CDR3 length: 15 residues. V was pared by 1 base and J by 4 bases, with 11 bases between. TCRdb passed the reads through MiXCR, listing each CDR3 protein once. The sample records some 590,000 distinct CDR3 sequences, just under 40% being singletons. The sequence derives from a human donor in good health (CMV status not recorded). Some clones in this sample may be carry-over from other donors' samples. The V call is TRBV12-3 or TRBV12-4, the J call TRBJ1-3; no clear D. The specimen comprised cultured PBMCs, sampled from culture after CMV antigen stimulation. The CDR3 loop is CASSLVGQGGNTIYF. As DNA, the CDR3 is TGTGCCAGCAGTTTAGTTGGCCAAGGGGGAAACACCATATATTTT.